The sequence of this TCR beta chain was determined in a study of low-dose radiotherapy and immunotherapy resistance in tumors. Time point noted: before trial treatment. Donors, who were enrolled in a single-arm phase I dose-escalation trial, received nivolumab, ipilimumab, aspirin, low-dose cyclophosphamide and low-dose radiotherapy. Eligibility was restricted to patients presenting with advanced solid tumors that lacked tumor-infiltrating lymphocytes. This clonotype has at least ten counts. TRAV and TRBV primers primed cDNA for both TCRalpha and TCRbeta. TCR amplification involved 20 to 25 PCR cycles with a constant-region primer and V-primer adapter. One entry per CDR3 protein results from TCRdb running MiXCR on the reads. Among tens of thousands of distinct CDR3 sequences listed, 18% were seen once. Per germline, CDR1 MNHNY and CDR2 SVGAGI (reference sequence). The CDR3 spans 14 residues. Trimming cost V 6 bases and J 7 bases; bases outside gene matches: 5.

The starting material was PBMCs, obtained before treatment. The receptor was isolated from a male donor with prostate cancer. The J gene is TRBJ1-6, the V gene TRBV6-6, with 8 bases aligning to TRBD1. The CDR3, as DNA: TGTGCCAGCAGCTGGACAGGGATCAATTCACCCCTCCACTTT. Its protein is CASSWTGINSPLHF.